Shown below are 29 T cell receptor beta chains from a single sample sequenced in a study of cytomegalovirus exposure and HLA in healthy donors. The PCR employed 60 Vbeta primers together with 13 Jbeta primers. Libraries were prepared by immunoSEQ multiplex PCR; TCRdb keeps only in-frame clonotypes and omits some of them. There are roughly 160,000 clones in the sample; around 80% occur only once, and 1% lies in the top ten. Material for sequencing was PBMCs. The source of these receptors is a woman aged 45-60 years in good health and CMV-seropositive.

CDR3 coding DNA: TGTGCCAGCAGTCCTAGGACAGAGAGTAAGGGCTACACCTTC. This translates into CASSPRTESKGYTF. The chain carries TRBV28 and TRBJ1-2; the D gene is possibly TRBD1 (6 bases). The germline V gene has CDR1 MDHEN and CDR2 SYDVKM. The CDR3 runs to 14 residues. Trimming cost V 5 bases and J 8 bases, with 18 bases left between them.

This chain joins TRBV7-9 and TRBJ1-1; D gene uncertain. Trimming cost V 3 bases and J 2 bases, with 10 bases left between them. The length of the CDR3 is 14 residues. Germline values: CDR1 SEHNR, CDR2 FQNEAQ (reference sequence). CDR3 coding DNA: TGTGCCAGCAGCTTGACAAACGGCAACACTGAAGCTTTCTTT. Its translation is CASSLTNGNTEAFF.

The chain has TRBV15 and TRBJ2-7; D not certain. V lost 4 bases, J lost 3 bases, and 4 bases lay in between. CDR1 and CDR2 (germline): LNHNV, YYDKDF (reference sequence). CDR3 length equals 11 residues. The CDR3 here is CATSTYYEQYF. The CDR3 nucleotides are TGTGCCACCAGCACTTACTACGAGCAGTACTTC.

V usage is TRBV2 and J usage is TRBJ1-5; no clear D gene. Trimming removed 7 bases from V and 6 bases from J, with 13 bases in between. The CDR3 is 13 residues long. Germline V lookup: CDR1 SNHLY, CDR2 FYNNEI. This CDR3 is CASMLTTRQPQHF. The CDR3 region has the DNA TGTGCCAGCATGCTGACAACACGTCAGCCCCAGCATTTT. The whole variable domain, filled in from reference TRBV2 and TRBJ1-5, reads EPEVTQTPSHQVTQMGQEVILRCVPISNHLYFYWYRQILGQKVEFLVSFYNNEISEKSEIFDDQFSVERPDGSNFTLKIRSTKLEDSAMYFCASMLTTRQPQHFGDGTRLSIL.

CDR3 sequence: CASSLEGQLNTEAFF. The CDR3 DNA reads TGTGCCAGCAGCTTAGAGGGACAGTTGAACACTGAAGCTTTCTTT. The V gene is TRBV7-9, the J gene TRBJ1-1, with 7 nucleotides matching TRBD1. With V trimmed by 1 base and J by 0 bases, 2 bases remained unmatched. The CDR3 length is 15 residues. CDR1 is SEHNR, CDR2 FQNEAQ, per germline (reference sequence).

V usage is TRBV29-1 and J usage is TRBJ1-1, with a possible D match to TRBD1 (6 bases). V lost 3 bases, J lost 4 bases, and 9 bases lay in between. The germline V gene encodes CDR1 SQVTM and CDR2 ANQGSEA. The CDR3 has 12 residues. The CDR3 here is CSVDNRATEAFF. The CDR3 nucleotides are TGCAGCGTTGATAACAGGGCCACTGAAGCTTTCTTT.

This chain connects TRBV7-2 to TRBJ2-7; no definite D call. V was trimmed by 0 bases and J by 6 bases, leaving 9 bases between them. This CDR3 has 13 amino acids. CDR1 is SGHTA, CDR2 FQGNSA, per germline. The CDR3 region has the DNA TGTGCCAGCAGCTTAGCCGCCCGGTTCGAGCAGTACTTC. Protein product: CASSLAARFEQYF. Full variable domain (rest looked up from reference TRBV7-2 and TRBJ2-7): GAGVSQSPSNKVTEKGKDVELRCDPISGHTALYWYRQSLGQGLEFLIYFQGNSAPDKSGLPSDRFSAERTGGSVSTLTIQRTQQEDSAVYLCASSLAARFEQYFGPGTRLTVT.

The V call is TRBV23-1, the J call TRBJ2-7, with 10 bases lining up with TRBD2. TRBV23-1 is annotated as an ORF whose role is uncertain. Trimming removed 4 bases from V and 2 bases from J; junction bases left unmatched: 8. The CDR3 length is 16 residues. Written as DNA, the CDR3 is TGCGCCAGCAGTCTTTCAACTAGCGGGGCAACCTACGAGCAGTACTTC. It is translated as CASSLSTSGATYEQYF.

The rearrangement links TRBV28 to TRBJ1-5, with D possibly being TRBD1 (5 bases). Looked up from germline, CDR1 is MDHEN and CDR2 is SYDVKM. This CDR3 region has 14 residues. V was pared by 7 bases and J by 7 bases, with 17 bases between. The CDR3 region is CASNLGGLGQPQHF. The CDR3 coding sequence is TGTGCCAGCAACCTCGGGGGGTTGGGACAGCCCCAGCATTTT.

This chain connects TRBV19 to TRBJ2-6; D remains unclear. The CDR3 is 15 amino acids. Between the trimmed V and J ends, which lost 5 bases and 1 base, there was a span of 9 bases. Per the germline V gene, CDR1 is LNHDA and CDR2 is SQIVND (reference sequence). In DNA, the CDR3 is TGTGCCAGTAGTGTAACACCGTCTGGGGCCAACGTCCTGACTTTC. Protein: CASSVTPSGANVLTF.

Only one count was recorded for this clone. V and J are TRBV7-3 and TRBJ2-2; no clear D. Trimming removed 5 bases from V and 3 bases from J, with 16 bases in between. The length of the CDR3 is 16 residues. The V gene's germline CDR1 is SGHTA and CDR2 FQGTGA. CDR3 amino acids: CASSPPSVRDTGELFF. CDR3 bases: TGTGCCAGCAGCCCTCCGTCGGTACGGGACACCGGGGAGCTGTTTTTT.

The rearrangement links TRBV2 to TRBJ1-4, with TRBD1 matching 7 bases. Germline V lookup: CDR1 SNHLY, CDR2 FYNNEI. The CDR3 extends over 15 amino acids. V shed 4 bases and J 5 bases; nucleotides not matched to a gene: 7. In DNA, the CDR3 is TGTGCCAGCAGTGGGGACAGCCTCTTGAATGAAAAACTGTTTTTT. It specifies CASSGDSLLNEKLFF.

This chain joins TRBV18 and TRBJ1-5; 8 bases agree with TRBD1. Germline assignment: CDR1 KGHSH and CDR2 LQKENI. With V trimmed by 1 base and J by 2 bases, 7 bases remained unmatched. The CDR3 has 17 amino acids. This CDR3 is CASSPRTGQGGNQPQHF. The DNA of the CDR3 is TGTGCCAGCTCACCACGTACAGGACAGGGCGGCAATCAGCCCCAGCATTTT.

Only a few counts were recorded for this clone. The chain combines TRBV9 with TRBJ1-3; TRBD1 agrees at 7 bases. The V gene's germline CDR1 is SGDLS and CDR2 YYNGEE. The CDR3 contains 14 residues. V lost 2 bases and J lost 4; bases outside the gene matches: 3. CDR3 bases: TGTGCCAGCAGCGTGAGGACAGGCGGAAACACCATATATTTT. Its translation: CASSVRTGGNTIYF.

The gene calls are TRBV7-6 and TRBJ2-5; possibly TRBD2 for D (5 bases). V was shortened by 5 bases and J by 5 bases, with 18 bases between the two germline ends. The germline V gene has CDR1 SGHVS and CDR2 FNYEAQ. The CDR3 runs 15 residues. The CDR3 region has the DNA TGTGCCAGCAGCCCACTGGACTCATTCGGGGAGACCCAGTACTTC. This encodes CASSPLDSFGETQYF.

Notes on this clone: One end of the junction varies from germline; a read error may be responsible. The rearrangement joins TRBV5-1 to TRBJ1-5, with D perhaps TRBD1 (6 bases). CDR3 size: 16 residues. The germline CDR1 and CDR2 sequences are SGHRS and YFSETQ. Written as DNA, the CDR3 is TGCGCCAGCAGCCCCGGGGGGGGCTATAGCAATCAGCTCCAGCATTTT. The encoded protein is CASSPGGGYSNQLQHF. Drawing the rest from reference TRBV5-1 and TRBJ1-5, the complete variable domain is KAGVTQTPRYLIKTRGQQVTLSCSPISGHRSVSWYQQTPGQGLQFLFEYFSETQRNKGNFPGRFSGRQFSNSRSEMNVSTLELGDSALYLCASSPGGGYSNQLQHFGDGTRLSIL.

The chain recombines TRBV7-2 with TRBJ1-3, with 9 positions matching TRBD1. J lost 10 bases, V lost 1 base, and 2 bases had no gene match. The CDR3 has 13 residues. Germline CDR1 SGHTA, CDR2 FQGNSA. The CDR3 DNA reads TGTGCCAGCAGCTTAGTACAGGGGGCTACCATATATTTT. It yields the protein CASSLVQGATIYF. The variable domain in full, completed from reference TRBV7-2 and TRBJ1-3, reads GAGVSQSPSNKVTEKGKDVELRCDPISGHTALYWYRQSLGQGLEFLIYFQGNSAPDKSGLPSDRFSAERTGGSVSTLTIQRTQQEDSAVYLCASSLVQGATIYFGEGSWLTVV.

Written as DNA, the CDR3 is TGTGCCAGTAGTACCACACAGGGGGGTCATCAGCCCCAGCATTTT. Translated: CASSTTQGGHQPQHF. The chain uses TRBV19 and TRBJ1-5; 8 nucleotides match TRBD1. V was clipped by 4 bases and J by 5 bases; unmatched bases: 7. Looked up from germline, CDR1 is LNHDA and CDR2 is SQIVND (reference sequence). This CDR3 has 15 residues.

The V gene is TRBV4-3, the J gene TRBJ2-5, with D possibly TRBD1 on 6 matching bases. The DNA end lines up better with TRBJ2-7; the J call may be wrong. The CDR3 consists of 17 residues. Germline CDR1 is LGHNA and CDR2 is YSLEER. CDR3 loop: CASSHGQIANQNYEQYF. The DNA of the CDR3 is TGCGCCAGCAGCCATGGACAGATAGCAAACCAAAACTACGAGCAGTACTTC.

The CDR3 nucleotides read TGCAGCGTTGAAGATCGAAGGAGTGCGCGGGATACGCAGTATTTT. Translating gives CSVEDRRSARDTQYF. The chain employs TRBV29-1 and TRBJ2-3; D not certain. The CDR3 consists of 15 residues. From germline, CDR1 is SQVTM and CDR2 ANQGSEA. V lost 0 bases, J lost 6 bases, and 16 bases lay in between.

The rearrangement joins TRBV21-1 to TRBJ1-2. TRBV21-1 is flagged as a pseudogene. This CDR3 comprises 15 residues. Written as DNA, the CDR3 is TGTGCCAGCAGTCAAGGACGGGGTTCTCGTTATGGCTACACCTTC. Translated, it gives CASSQGRGSRYGYTF.

The chain recombines TRBV19 with TRBJ1-4; a weak D match, TRBD1 (5 bases). The CDR3 runs 16 residues. Germline lookup yields CDR1 LNHDA and CDR2 SQIVND (reference sequence). The V and J ends lost 3 bases and 5 bases respectively, with 16 bases between them. CDR3 coding DNA: TGTGCCAGTAGTATTCGCCGGGGGTCGGGGAATGAAAAACTGTTTTTT. The encoded protein is CASSIRRGSGNEKLFF.

The chain employs TRBV7-2 and TRBJ2-5; TRBD2 aligns across 7 bases. The CDR3 is made up of 17 amino acids. From germline, CDR1 is SGHTA and CDR2 FQGNSA. Trimming at V came to 1 base and at J to 0 bases, leaving 8 bases not matched to a gene. The CDR3 DNA reads as TGTGCCAGCAGCTTAGTTGGCGGGGGAGCATACCAAGAGACCCAGTACTTC. It yields the protein CASSLVGGGAYQETQYF.

This chain connects TRBV19 to TRBJ1-1; D unclear. Germline CDR1 and CDR2: LNHDA and SQIVND (reference sequence). This CDR3 is built from 12 residues. Trimming shortened V by 4 bases and J by 4 bases, and 7 bases separated the two germline ends. The CDR3 sequence: CASSKGSTEAFF. CDR3 in DNA: TGTGCCAGTAGTAAAGGGAGCACTGAAGCTTTCTTT.

This chain links TRBV28 with TRBJ2-5, with D perhaps matching TRBD2 (5 bases). Per germline, CDR1 MDHEN and CDR2 SYDVKM. The CDR3 has 14 amino acids. V lost 5 bases and J lost 1, with 11 bases in between. The CDR3 nucleotides are TGTGCCAGCAGTCTCACTAGTTCCCAAGAGACCCAGTACTTC. This translates into CASSLTSSQETQYF.

The chain uses TRBV5-8 and TRBJ1-1; 9 bases map to TRBD1. The CDR3 has 14 residues. CDR1 and CDR2 (germline): SGHTS, YDEGEE. Trimming cost V 4 bases and J 5 bases; bases outside gene matches: 6. The CDR3 here is CASSQDRGNTEAFF. DNA of the CDR3: TGTGCCAGCAGCCAAGACAGGGGGAATACTGAAGCTTTCTTT. The full variable domain, with the rest looked up from reference TRBV5-8 and TRBJ1-1, is EAGVTQSPTHLIKTRGQQATLRCSPISGHTSVYWYQQALGLGLQFLLWYDEGEERNRGNFPPRFSGRQFPNYSSELNVNALELEDSALYLCASSQDRGNTEAFFGQGTRLTVV.

The genes are TRBV19 and TRBJ2-1, with D tentatively TRBD1 (6 bases). Trimming took off 3 bases at V and 3 bases at J, with 9 bases between the two ends. Germline-derived CDR1 and CDR2 are LNHDA and SQIVND (reference sequence). This CDR3 spans 14 amino acids. CDR3 region: CASSIRTDYNEQFF. The DNA for the CDR3 is TGTGCCAGTAGTATCCGGACAGACTACAATGAGCAGTTCTTC.

The J gene is TRBJ2-7, the V gene TRBV7-8; 9 bases agree with TRBD1. The junction had 3 bases not matched to a gene; V was cut back by 4 bases and J by 5 bases. Germline-derived CDR1 and CDR2 are SGHVS and FQNEAQ. This CDR3 comprises 13 residues. CDR3 region: CASSSGQGDEQYF. CDR3 sequence (DNA): TGTGCCAGCAGCTCGGGACAGGGTGACGAGCAGTACTTC. The full variable domain, rest sourced from reference TRBV7-8 and TRBJ2-7, is GAGVSQSPRYKVAKRGQDVALRCDPISGHVSLFWYQQALGQGPEFLTYFQNEAQLDKSGLPSDRFFAERPEGSVSTLKIQRTQQEDSAVYLCASSSGQGDEQYFGPGTRLTVT.

Here the CDR3 DNA reads TGTGCCAGCAGCAATGGACAGAACTACGAGCAGTACTTC. It is translated as CASSNGQNYEQYF. The chain employs TRBV5-5 and TRBJ2-7; tentatively, D is TRBD1 (6 bases). This CDR3 has 13 amino acids. Between the trimmed V and J ends, which lost 4 bases and 3 bases, there was a span of 11 bases. CDR1 SGHKS and CDR2 YYEKEE come from the germline V gene (reference sequence).